A single sample gave rise to the 4 T cell receptor beta chains below, sequenced in a study of CD8 T cells in Susac syndrome. RNA amounts of about 0.45 to 1 ug underwent reverse transcription with random hexamers. MiXCR was run by TCRdb on the immunoSEQ multiplex PCR reads, yielding one entry per CDR3 protein. The sample consists of more than 65,000 distinct CDR3 sequences, 85% to 95% of them appearing once. The sequencing sample was made of CD8+ T cells from PBMCs. The receptors shown here come from a human donor in good health.

The chain joins TRBV6-1 to TRBJ2-7; 9 bases are a match to TRBD1. Germline V gene data show CDR1 as MNHNS and CDR2 as SASEGT. This CDR3 spans 14 amino acids. V dropped 6 bases and J dropped 0; count of bases not matched to a gene: 3. The CDR3 reads CASSGTGTSYEQYF. CDR3 DNA: TGTGCCAGCAGCGGGACAGGGACCTCCTACGAGCAGTACTTC.

The J gene is TRBJ2-1, the V gene TRBV5-6; unclear D gene. From germline, CDR1 is SGHDT and CDR2 YYEEEE. Trimming took off 0 bases at V and 10 bases at J, with 8 bases between the two ends. The CDR3 consists of 12 residues. The CDR3 sequence: CASSLVRSEQFF. The CDR3, as DNA: TGTGCCAGCAGCTTGGTCCGATCAGAGCAGTTCTTC.

The CDR3 nucleotides are TGCGCCAGCAGTCCTACCGGGACAGACCCCTACGAGCAGTACTTC. Translating gives CASSPTGTDPYEQYF. The gene calls are TRBV5-1 and TRBJ2-7, with TRBD1 matching over 7 bases. V lost 5 bases to trimming and J lost 2 bases; unmatched junction nucleotides: 10. The V gene's germline CDR1 is SGHRS and CDR2 YFSETQ. The length of the CDR3 is 15 residues.

The rearrangement uses TRBV4-1 and TRBJ2-1; D may be TRBD1 (6 bases). Germline V CDR1 and CDR2: MGHRA, YSYEKL. The CDR3 is 15 residues long. V lost 4 bases and J 5 bases, leaving 15 bases between the germline ends. The DNA of the CDR3 is TGCGCCAGCAGCCCGGGTCAGGGGTGGGACAATGAGCAGTTCTTC. This codes for CASSPGQGWDNEQFF.